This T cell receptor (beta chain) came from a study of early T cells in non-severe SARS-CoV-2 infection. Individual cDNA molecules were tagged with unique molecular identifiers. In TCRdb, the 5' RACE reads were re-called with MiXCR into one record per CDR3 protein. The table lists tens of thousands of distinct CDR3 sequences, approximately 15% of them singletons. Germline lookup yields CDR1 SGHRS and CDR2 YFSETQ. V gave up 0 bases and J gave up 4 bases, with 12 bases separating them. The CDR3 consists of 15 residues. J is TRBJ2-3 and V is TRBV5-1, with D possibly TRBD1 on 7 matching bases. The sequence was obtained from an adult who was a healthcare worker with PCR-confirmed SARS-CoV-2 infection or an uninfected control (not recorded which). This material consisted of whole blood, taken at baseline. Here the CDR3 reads CASSLGRGDSDTQYF. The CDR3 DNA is TGCGCCAGCAGCTTGGGCAGGGGGGACTCAGATACGCAGTATTTT.